This record looks at one TCR beta chain sequence and its context. The antigen is undetermined. The CDR3 covers 16 residues. CDR1 is GTSNPN and CDR2 is SVGIG in the germline V gene (reference sequence). J lost 6 bases, V lost 3 bases, and 10 bases had no gene match. The table came from immunoSEQ multiplex PCR; TCRdb's copy has only in-frame clones and leaves some out. The data contain 25,000 to 35,000 clones, 80% of them seen just once; the ten biggest clones take up roughly 16%. The data stem from a study of T cells in localized non-small cell lung cancer. Overall study findings and caveats: With higher T cell density in blood came longer overall survival. Uninvolved adjacent lung showed peak T cell clonality, exceeding tumor. For the top 100 tumor clones, a median around 61 also appeared in adjacent lung.

The sample was peripheral blood, taken before any cancer treatment. The rearrangement joins TRBV30 to TRBJ1-6, with 8 bases that match TRBD1. This TCR derives from a male donor aged 60 or over with stage III squamous cell lung carcinoma. The CDR3 sequence: CAWSLQGALSNSPLHF. The CDR3 DNA is TGTGCCTGGAGCCTCCAGGGGGCCTTGTCTAATTCACCCCTCCACTTT.